The 11 T cell receptor beta chains given below trace back to one sample, sequenced in a study of radiation and T cells in renal cell carcinoma. Some clones are missing from TCRdb's copy, which holds only in-frame ones; the method was immunoSEQ multiplex PCR. The sample lists around 100,000 clones; 75% to 85% were seen once. The time point was: blood 4 weeks post-SBRT, at nephrectomy. The treatment was: 15 Gy SBRT to primary tumor, nephrectomy 4 weeks later. This specimen was blood, taken from a patient whose treatment included radiotherapy and nephrectomy. All receptors derive from a man in his 60s with renal cell carcinoma.

The chain has TRBV19 and TRBJ2-5; 9 bases align to TRBD1. The CDR3 covers 13 residues. V was pared by 10 bases and J by 3 bases, with 6 bases of the junction left unmatched. Germline V gene data show CDR1 as LNHDA and CDR2 as SQIVND (reference sequence). CDR3 DNA: TGTGCCACCCGGAGGGACAGGGAAGAGACCCAGTACTTC. Residues: CATRRDREETQYF.

This clone occurred once. The chain combines TRBV5-6 with TRBJ2-3; 9 bases are a match to TRBD1. Germline assignment: CDR1 SGHDT and CDR2 YYEEEE. The CDR3 length is 16 residues. V was clipped by 1 base and J by 2 bases; unmatched bases: 5. CDR3 sequence reads: CASSLLTGGYTDTQYF. The CDR3 nucleotides read TGTGCCAGCAGCTTGTTAACAGGGGGCTACACAGATACGCAGTATTTT. Drawing the rest from reference TRBV5-6 and TRBJ2-3, the complete variable domain is DAGVTQSPTHLIKTRGQQVTLRCSPKSGHDTVSWYQQALGQGPQFIFQYYEEEERQRGNFPDRFSGHQFPNYSSELNVNALLLGDSALYLCASSLLTGGYTDTQYFGPGTRLTVL.

V is TRBV2 and J is TRBJ2-7; 8 bases align to TRBD2. Germline V gene data show CDR1 as SNHLY and CDR2 as FYNNEI. This CDR3 spans 15 amino acids. Trimming removed 8 bases from V and 3 bases from J; junction bases left unmatched: 12. The CDR3 here is CASGGSGTSRYEQYF. The CDR3 DNA reads TGTGCCAGCGGGGGGTCCGGGACTAGTCGCTACGAGCAGTACTTC.

The rearrangement links TRBV27 to TRBJ2-5; 8 positions agree with TRBD1. Germline V gives CDR1 MNHEY, CDR2 SMNVEV (reference sequence). CDR3 length: 14 residues. V shed 6 bases, J shed 3 bases, and the junction held 6 bases outside the gene matches. The CDR3 reads CASRPTGGKETQYF. CDR3 sequence (DNA): TGTGCCAGCAGACCAACAGGGGGGAAAGAGACCCAGTACTTC.

The gene calls are TRBV27 and TRBJ1-1; 7 nucleotides align to TRBD1. V dropped 4 bases and J dropped 4; count of bases not matched to a gene: 6. CDR3 length equals 14 residues. In germline, CDR1 is MNHEY, CDR2 SMNVEV (reference sequence). Written as DNA, the CDR3 is TGTGCCAGCAGTTCGTACAGGGGAATCACTGAAGCTTTCTTT. Translating it yields CASSSYRGITEAFF.

The V gene is TRBV2, the J gene TRBJ2-7; D is uncertain. This CDR3 comprises 11 residues. V dropped 6 bases and J dropped 5 bases, with 8 bases sitting between them. CDR1 SNHLY and CDR2 FYNNEI come from the germline V gene. The CDR3 region is CASRWGNEQYF. The CDR3 DNA sequence: TGTGCCAGCAGGTGGGGAAACGAGCAGTACTTC. Drawing the rest from reference TRBV2 and TRBJ2-7, the complete variable domain is EPEVTQTPSHQVTQMGQEVILRCVPISNHLYFYWYRQILGQKVEFLVSFYNNEISEKSEIFDDQFSVERPDGSNFTLKIRSTKLEDSAMYFCASRWGNEQYFGPGTRLTVT.

This sequence joins TRBV27 and TRBJ2-7; 10 bases are shared with TRBD2. J lost 0 bases, V lost 4 bases, and 6 bases had no gene match. Germline lookup yields CDR1 MNHEY and CDR2 SMNVEV (reference sequence). The CDR3 length is 16 residues. The CDR3, as DNA: TGTGCCAGCAGTTCCCGGACTAGCGGACACTCCTACGAGCAGTACTTC. Translating it yields CASSSRTSGHSYEQYF.

The chain uses TRBV28 and TRBJ2-7, with TRBD1 matching 11 bases. The germline gives CDR1 MDHEN, CDR2 SYDVKM. The CDR3 loop spans 15 amino acids. V dropped 3 bases and J dropped 5; count of bases not matched to a gene: 6. The CDR3 bases are TGTGCCAGCAGTTTCCTGGGACAGGGGGTGGACGAGCAGTACTTC. This translates into CASSFLGQGVDEQYF.

This clone was counted ten times or more. J is TRBJ2-1 and V is TRBV4-1, with 8 bases identical to TRBD1. Germline V gene data show CDR1 as MGHRA and CDR2 as YSYEKL. V gave up 3 bases and J gave up 4 bases; unmatched junction bases: 2. This CDR3 comprises 14 residues. The DNA for the CDR3 is TGCGCCAGCAGCCATCGGGACAGGTACAATGAGCAGTTCTTC. This sequence encodes CASSHRDRYNEQFF.

The chain couples TRBV27 to TRBJ2-1, with no clear D. CDR1 is MNHEY, CDR2 SMNVEV, per germline (reference sequence). The ends were cut back, 2 bases at V and 10 bases at J, with 12 bases in the middle. The CDR3 sequence is 13 residues long. CDR3 residues: CASSLKPMLEQFF. In DNA form, the CDR3 reads TGTGCCAGCAGTTTAAAACCGATGCTGGAGCAGTTCTTC.

This chain connects TRBV19 to TRBJ2-1; 7 bases align to TRBD1. The CDR3 runs 14 residues. J lost 4 bases, V lost 5 bases, and 5 bases had no gene match. Germline loops: CDR1 LNHDA, CDR2 SQIVND (reference sequence). The CDR3 coding sequence is TGTGCCAGTAGTTTCCGGGACAGTTACAATGAGCAGTTCTTC. Encoded protein: CASSFRDSYNEQFF.